These T cell receptor beta chains were read from a single sample in a study of breast tumors, draining lymph nodes, adjacent tissues. TCRdb processed the multiplex PCR reads anew with MiXCR; each CDR3 protein has one entry. The table lists fewer than 90,000 distinct CDR3 sequences, approximately 28% of them singletons. Material: axillary lymph node tissue. The receptors here all came from a female donor with breast cancer. Some clones in this sample may be carry-over from other donors' samples. Both conserved end residues are part of each CDR3. The D gene is left open where the match is weak. Size values are once, few and many counts, or a class for expanded clones, and some rows have none.

clone_size: NA
d_call: TRBD2
v_call: TRBV7-2
j_call: TRBJ2-1
cdr3_aa: CASSSRLAGSGEQFF
cdr3_nt: TGTGCCAGCAGCTCCCGACTAGCGGGATCGGGTGAGCAGTTCTTC

clone_size: many
d_call: TRBD2
v_call: TRBV5-4
j_call: TRBJ2-1
cdr3_aa: CASSGTSGSSYNEQFF
cdr3_nt: TGTGCCAGCAGCGGGACTAGCGGGAGCTCCTACAATGAGCAGTTCTTC

clone_size: many
d_call: NA
v_call: TRBV7-8
j_call: TRBJ2-1
cdr3_aa: CASSIHNEQFF
cdr3_nt: TGTGCCAGCAGCATTCACAATGAGCAGTTCTTC

clone_size: many
d_call: NA
v_call: TRBV7-2
j_call: TRBJ2-7
cdr3_aa: CASSLGSGSPYEQYF
cdr3_nt: TGTGCCAGCAGCTTAGGCTCTGGGTCCCCCTACGAGCAGTACTTC

clone_size: once
d_call: NA
v_call: TRBV5-6
j_call: TRBJ1-2
cdr3_aa: CASSSKAAGRYGYTF
cdr3_nt: TGTGCCAGCAGCTCGAAGGCCGCAGGGAGGTATGGCTACACCTTC

clone_size: NA
d_call: NA
v_call: TRBV7-2
j_call: TRBJ1-2
cdr3_aa: CASSSGQGTGYTF
cdr3_nt: TGTGCCAGCAGCTCTGGGCAGGGGACTGGCTACACCTTC

clone_size: NA
d_call: NA
v_call: TRBV9
j_call: TRBJ2-7
cdr3_aa: CASSGSGTVGREQYF
cdr3_nt: TGTGCCAGCAGCGGATCCGGGACTGTGGGGCGGGAGCAGTACTTC

clone_size: NA
d_call: NA
v_call: TRBV15
j_call: TRBJ2-1
cdr3_aa: CATSSPLSNEQFF
cdr3_nt: TGTGCCACCAGCAGCCCCCTTAGTAATGAGCAGTTCTTC

clone_size: many
d_call: NA
v_call: TRBV6-1
j_call: TRBJ2-7
cdr3_aa: CASTKDSYEQYF
cdr3_nt: TGTGCCAGCACTAAGGACTCCTACGAGCAGTACTTC

clone_size: NA
d_call: TRBD2
v_call: TRBV28
j_call: TRBJ2-1
cdr3_aa: CASSRAGALNEQFF
cdr3_nt: TGTGCCAGCAGTCGAGCGGGAGCCCTAAATGAGCAGTTCTTC

clone_size: NA
d_call: TRBD1
v_call: TRBV20-1
j_call: TRBJ1-6
cdr3_aa: CSPDRDSPLHF
cdr3_nt: TGCAGTCCGGACAGGGACTCACCCCTCCACTTT